Following are 10 T cell receptor beta chains from one sample sequenced in a study of blood T cell repertoires in COVID-19. Repertoires were generated with immunoSEQ multiplex PCR, while TCRdb's copy carries only in-frame clones and drops some. Counted here are about 330,000 clones, more than 70% occurring once; the ten biggest clones make up approximately 6.5%. Source material: peripheral blood. These receptors were taken from a man between 18 and 35 years old who had recovered from COVID-19.

V is TRBV2 and J is TRBJ2-7; TRBD1 matches 9 bases. The CDR3 extends over 14 amino acids. Losses at the gene ends were 4 bases for V and 3 bases for J; bases not matched to a gene: 4. Germline lookup yields CDR1 SNHLY and CDR2 FYNNEI. CDR3 sequence: CASSAGTGFYEQYF. The DNA for the CDR3 is TGTGCCAGCAGTGCCGGGACAGGGTTCTACGAGCAGTACTTC.

The chain uses TRBV4-2 and TRBJ2-3, with D uncertain. Trimming shortened V by 5 bases and J by 4 bases, and 13 bases separated the two germline ends. The CDR3 totals 14 residues. In germline, CDR1 is LGHNA, CDR2 YNFKEQ. CDR3 bases: TGTGCCAGCAGCTCGAGTCTAACTGCAGATACGCAGTATTTT. It encodes CASSSSLTADTQYF.

The J gene is TRBJ1-4, the V gene TRBV19, with D tentatively TRBD1 (5 bases). The ends were cut back, 5 bases at V and 8 bases at J, with 12 bases in the middle. The V gene's germline CDR1 is LNHDA and CDR2 SQIVND (reference sequence). The CDR3 consists of 13 residues. This CDR3 reads CASSDQRGEKLFF. The CDR3 DNA is TGTGCCAGTAGTGATCAACGGGGGGAAAAACTGTTTTTT.

This clone showed up just a few times. Here the CDR3 DNA reads TGTGCCAGCAGCCAAGTGGGACTTGAGGACACTGAAGCTTTCTTT. Translating it yields CASSQVGLEDTEAFF. The chain uses TRBV14 and TRBJ1-1; D may be TRBD1 (5 bases). Per germline, CDR1 SGHDN and CDR2 FVKESK. The CDR3 loop spans 15 amino acids. V lost 1 base, J lost 3 bases, and 12 bases lay in between.

The chain has TRBV4-1 and TRBJ2-5; maybe TRBD1 (5 bases). V was shortened by 3 bases and J by 2 bases, with 19 bases between the two germline ends. The CDR3 covers 17 residues. The germline CDR1 and CDR2 sequences are MGHRA and YSYEKL. The CDR3 DNA follows: TGCGCCAGCAGCCAGCGAAGGGGCCGGAACGAACAAGAGACCCAGTACTTC. Its translation: CASSQRRGRNEQETQYF.

Concerning this clone: This sample includes further DNA sequences coding for the same CDR3. The rearrangement links TRBV2 to TRBJ2-7; the D is unclear. This CDR3 region has 11 residues. CDR1 SNHLY and CDR2 FYNNEI come from the germline V gene. Trimming took off 6 bases at V and 4 bases at J, with 7 bases between the two ends. CDR3 protein: CASRASYEQYF. CDR3 sequence (DNA): TGTGCCAGCAGGGCTAGTTACGAGCAGTACTTC.

V usage is TRBV6-5 and J usage is TRBJ1-4; D might be TRBD1 (5 bases). Germline CDR1 and CDR2: MNHEY and SVGAGI. CDR3 size: 16 residues. V dropped 0 bases and J dropped 8 bases, with 16 bases sitting between them. The CDR3 region is CASSYSTRAVGEKLFF. CDR3 coding DNA: TGTGCCAGCAGTTACTCCACCAGGGCGGTAGGCGAAAAACTGTTTTTT.

This sequence joins TRBV27 and TRBJ2-1, with D uncertain. The germline V and J ends were trimmed by 2 bases and 5 bases, with 7 bases remaining between them. This CDR3 contains 13 residues. Germline CDR1 and CDR2: MNHEY and SMNVEV (reference sequence). The CDR3 sequence is CASSLSLNNEQFF. In DNA form, the CDR3 reads TGTGCCAGCAGTTTAAGCCTTAACAATGAGCAGTTCTTC.

The chain links TRBV7-9 to TRBJ1-3, with TRBD1 identical over 7 bases. This CDR3 spans 19 amino acids. V trimming: 3 bases; J trimming: 1 base; junction bases outside the gene matches: 15. CDR1 is SEHNR and CDR2 is FQNEAQ in the germline V gene (reference sequence). CDR3 in DNA: TGTGCCAGCAGCTTTCCCCGGGACAGATCCTTCCATTCTGGAAACACCATATATTTT. Amino acid sequence: CASSFPRDRSFHSGNTIYF.

This chain uses TRBV12-3 or TRBV12-4 with TRBJ1-3; D is perhaps TRBD1 (5 bases). Trimming left V 6 bases short and J 12 bases short, with 12 bases between. This CDR3 has 11 amino acids. CDR3 DNA sequence: TGTGCCAGCAGCTTCGGGGGGAACATATATTTT. It translates to CASSFGGNIYF.